These 28 T cell receptor beta chains were all obtained from the same sample, sequenced in a study of type 1 regulatory T cells. TCRdb ran MiXCR on the reads and lists one entry per CDR3 protein. The sample holds about 24,000 distinct CDR3 sequences; roughly 50% are singletons and the top ten take more than 4%. The antigens of these receptors remain unknown. Sequencing used cultured T cells, either the whole culture or a sorted T cell fraction (not recorded which). These receptors originate from a human donor in good health.

J is TRBJ1-4 and V is TRBV20-1; no clear D gene. CDR1 DFQATT and CDR2 SNEGSKA come from the germline V gene (reference sequence). V was clipped by 0 bases and J by 10 bases, with 15 bases between them. This CDR3 is built from 14 residues. Here the CDR3 DNA reads TGCAGTGCTAGAGATTTACCGAAGGTCGGAAAACTGTTTTTT. Amino acid sequence: CSARDLPKVGKLFF.

A note on this clonotype: Germline and junction disagree at one end, which may indicate a read error. The chain recombines TRBV19 with TRBJ1-2; no clear D gene. This CDR3 region has 15 residues. Germline V gene sequence: CDR1 LNHDA, CDR2 SQIVND (reference sequence). CDR3 coding DNA: TGTGTCAGTAGTATCACGGGAGGGCAGCAACCTGGGTACACCTTC. Translated: CVSSITGGQQPGYTF.

This rearrangement joins TRBV7-8 to TRBJ2-7; TRBD2 matches at 7 bases. This CDR3 contains 17 residues. The V and J ends lost 6 bases and 0 bases, in that order; junction bases with no gene match: 14. Germline V gives CDR1 SGHVS, CDR2 FQNEAQ. CDR3 in DNA: TGTGCCAGCAGTTCTAGGATATGGGGGGGGAGCTCCTACGAGCAGTACTTC. It codes for CASSSRIWGGSSYEQYF.

V is TRBV12-3 or TRBV12-4 and J is TRBJ1-1; D is possibly TRBD1 (5 bases). CDR3 size: 15 residues. V was pared by 2 bases and J by 5 bases, with 15 bases between. CDR3 loop: CASSLLTGAGTEAFF. The CDR3 DNA reads TGTGCCAGCAGTTTACTGACCGGGGCTGGTACTGAAGCTTTCTTT.

The table lists this clonotype with a few counts. This rearrangement joins TRBV2 to TRBJ2-2; D may be TRBD1 (6 bases). Germline V gene lookup returns CDR1 SNHLY and CDR2 FYNNEI. This CDR3 is built from 15 residues. Trimming took off 1 base at V and 5 bases at J, with 11 bases between the two ends. CDR3 sequence: CASSEDRVKTGELFF. The CDR3 region has the DNA TGTGCCAGCAGTGAAGACAGGGTAAAAACCGGGGAGCTGTTTTTT.

This clonotype was recorded a few times. This chain joins TRBV5-1 and TRBJ2-4; TRBD1 aligns across 11 bases. The CDR3 is made up of 17 amino acids. CDR1 and CDR2 (germline): SGHRS, YFSETQ. V trimming: 4 bases; J trimming: 2 bases; junction bases outside the gene matches: 8. In DNA, the CDR3 is TGCGCCAGCAGCACGGGACAGGGGGTCCTCACCAAAAACATTCAGTACTTC. This encodes CASSTGQGVLTKNIQYF.

This clonotype was counted a few times. The chain links TRBV10-3 to TRBJ1-1, with 7 bases lining up with TRBD1. The CDR3 loop spans 12 amino acids. Trimming took 6 bases from V and 4 from J; bases not matched to a gene: 2. Germline V gene data show CDR1 as ENHRY and CDR2 as SYGVKD. CDR3 in amino acids: CAISPGGTEAFF. The CDR3 DNA sequence: TGTGCCATCAGCCCAGGGGGCACTGAAGCTTTCTTT.

Concerning this clonotype itself: Possible read error: a much larger clone is one base away. This chain connects TRBV20-1 to TRBJ2-2, with 7 bases fitting TRBD1. This CDR3 contains 15 residues. Trimming cost V 4 bases and J 1 base; bases outside gene matches: 6. CDR1 is DFQATT, CDR2 SNEGSKA, per germline (reference sequence). The CDR3 spells CSANTNRGNTGELFF. CDR3 bases: TGCAGTGCTAACACTAACAGGGGGAACACCGGGGAGCTGTTTTTT.

This chain joins TRBV15 and TRBJ1-2; D gene uncertain. Looked up from germline, CDR1 is LNHNV and CDR2 is YYDKDF (reference sequence). This CDR3 region has 14 residues. V was pared by 1 base and J by 7 bases, with 13 bases between. The CDR3 DNA reads TGTGCCACCAGCAGAGGAGGCCGGATTTCTGGCTACACCTTC. Encoded protein: CATSRGGRISGYTF.

J is TRBJ2-7 and V is TRBV20-1; TRBD1 matches 7 bases. The germline V gene has CDR1 DFQATT and CDR2 SNEGSKA (reference sequence). The length of the CDR3 is 13 residues. The V segment lost 5 bases and the J segment 2 bases; nucleotides outside the gene matches: 6. The CDR3 here is CSAYRDSTYEQYF. The DNA of the CDR3 is TGCAGTGCTTACCGGGACAGTACCTACGAGCAGTACTTC.

This clonotype was detected only a few times. The CDR3 DNA reads TGTGCCATCGGGACAGGGAGCACCTACGAGCAGTACTTC. This codes for CAIGTGSTYEQYF. The chain uses TRBV10-3 and TRBJ2-7; 9 nucleotides agree with TRBD1. Germline V gives CDR1 ENHRY, CDR2 SYGVKD. CDR3 size: 13 residues. V lost 8 bases to trimming and J lost 2 bases; unmatched junction nucleotides: 4.

The rearrangement links TRBV4-1 to TRBJ1-1; D is uncertain. The CDR3 extends over 13 amino acids. Germline lookup yields CDR1 MGHRA and CDR2 YSYEKL. V was cut by 1 base and J by 6 bases, with 9 bases left in between. CDR3 region: CASSQVNVPEAFF. In nucleotides, the CDR3 is TGCGCCAGCAGCCAAGTAAACGTTCCTGAAGCTTTCTTT.

The J gene is TRBJ2-2, the V gene TRBV10-3; 9 bases map to TRBD1. V trimming: 2 bases; J trimming: 6 bases; junction bases outside the gene matches: 10. CDR1 is ENHRY, CDR2 SYGVKD, per germline. The CDR3 loop spans 17 amino acids. The CDR3 is CAISERRTGDGSGELFF. CDR3 coding DNA: TGTGCCATCAGTGAGAGAAGGACAGGGGACGGGTCCGGGGAGCTGTTTTTT.

This chain links TRBV6-2 or TRBV6-3 with TRBJ2-3, with 8 bases aligning to TRBD1. The J segment lost 6 bases and the V segment lost 2 bases, leaving 4 bases of the junction unmatched. Germline CDR1 reads MNHEY; CDR2 reads SVGEGT. This CDR3 region has 14 residues. This chain's CDR3 is CASSYLDRVDTQYF. The CDR3 DNA reads as TGTGCCAGCAGTTACCTGGACAGGGTGGATACGCAGTATTTT.

The V gene is TRBV28, the J gene TRBJ1-4; D call uncertain. The CDR3 runs to 15 residues. V was cut by 7 bases and J by 0 bases, with 12 bases left in between. Germline V lookup: CDR1 MDHEN, CDR2 SYDVKM. The CDR3 here is CASTGGSATNEKLFF. In DNA, the CDR3 is TGTGCCAGCACGGGCGGGTCTGCAACTAATGAAAAACTGTTTTTT.

The sample holds a few counts of this clonotype. This chain joins TRBV5-6 and TRBJ1-3; TRBD1 matches at 8 bases. The CDR3 has 16 amino acids. In germline, CDR1 is SGHDT, CDR2 YYEEEE. V lost 4 bases and J lost 2; bases outside the gene matches: 8. CDR3 nucleotides: TGTGCCAGCAGCATCCGGACAGGGACTACTGGAAACACCATATATTTT. Amino acid sequence: CASSIRTGTTGNTIYF.

In this sample, this clonotype is medium-sized. The CDR3 bases are TGCGCCAGCAGCCCGGTTATAACAGGGGGCGCTGGGGCCAACGTCCTGACTTTC. Protein: CASSPVITGGAGANVLTF. The chain is built from TRBV5-1 and TRBJ2-6; 9 nucleotides agree with TRBD1. In germline, CDR1 is SGHRS, CDR2 YFSETQ. The CDR3 extends over 18 amino acids. V was pared by 4 bases and J by 2 bases, with 10 bases of the junction left unmatched.

The chain employs TRBV5-1 and TRBJ2-5; D is unclear. Trimming took off 4 bases at V and 5 bases at J, with 15 bases between the two ends. The germline V gene has CDR1 SGHRS and CDR2 YFSETQ. The CDR3 is made up of 14 amino acids. This chain's CDR3 is CASSPQPSRETQYF. The CDR3, as DNA: TGCGCCAGCAGCCCACAGCCCTCCAGGGAGACCCAGTACTTC.

This chain connects TRBV5-1 to TRBJ1-2; 7 nucleotides match TRBD1. There are 12 residues in the CDR3. V lost 2 bases to trimming and J lost 8 bases; unmatched junction nucleotides: 3. From germline, CDR1 is SGHRS and CDR2 YFSETQ. The CDR3 spells CASSLTGAGYTF. The CDR3 DNA is TGCGCCAGCAGCTTAACAGGGGCGGGCTACACCTTC.

A few counts support this clonotype. The CDR3 sequence: CASSQVYGGGTTQYF. Written as DNA, the CDR3 is TGCGCCAGCAGCCAAGTATATGGAGGGGGGACGACCCAGTACTTC. V usage is TRBV4-3 and J usage is TRBJ2-5; D may correspond to TRBD1 or TRBD2 (6 bases each). Trimming shortened V by 1 base and J by 7 bases, and 16 bases separated the two germline ends. Germline V gives CDR1 LGHNA, CDR2 YSLEER. The CDR3 has 15 amino acids.

The chain combines TRBV7-8 with TRBJ2-7; 7 bases fit TRBD2. Losses at the gene ends were 5 bases for V and 2 bases for J; bases not matched to a gene: 12. This CDR3 contains 16 residues. Germline V gene data show CDR1 as SGHVS and CDR2 as FQNEAQ. CDR3 protein: CASSLNHWSGAYEQYF. The CDR3 bases are TGTGCCAGCAGCCTAAACCACTGGAGCGGGGCCTACGAGCAGTACTTC.

The chain uses TRBV4-1 and TRBJ2-1; D perhaps matches TRBD2 (6 bases). V was clipped by 0 bases and J by 0 bases, with 15 bases between them. CDR3 length: 18 amino acids. Germline assignment: CDR1 MGHRA and CDR2 YSYEKL. CDR3 region: CASSQESGWTISYNEQFF. Written as DNA, the CDR3 is TGCGCCAGCAGCCAAGAAAGCGGGTGGACAATCTCCTACAATGAGCAGTTCTTC.

V and J are TRBV9 and TRBJ1-5; D call uncertain. Germline CDR1 SGDLS, CDR2 YYNGEE. There are 14 residues in the CDR3. V lost 2 bases and J 0 bases, leaving 6 bases between the germline ends. The CDR3 DNA is TGTGCCAGCAGCGTGTGGGGTAGCAATCAGCCCCAGCATTTT. Translating it yields CASSVWGSNQPQHF.

This chain joins TRBV28 and TRBJ1-2, with D uncertain. Germline V gives CDR1 MDHEN, CDR2 SYDVKM. The CDR3 length is 11 residues. V lost 2 bases, J lost 4 bases, and 2 bases lay in between. The CDR3 spells CASSLAYGYTF. The CDR3 DNA reads as TGTGCCAGCAGTTTAGCCTATGGCTACACCTTC.

The chain joins TRBV18 to TRBJ2-5; D gene unclear. V was pared by 5 bases and J by 0 bases, with 10 bases between. Germline V lookup: CDR1 KGHSH, CDR2 LQKENI. The CDR3 has 14 residues. CDR3 residues: CASSLGVYQETQYF. In nucleotides, the CDR3 is TGTGCCAGCTCATTAGGTGTGTACCAAGAGACCCAGTACTTC.

The rearrangement links TRBV7-9 to TRBJ1-1; 9 nucleotides line up with TRBD1. With 5 bases clipped from V and 0 bases from J, the junction kept 4 bases outside the gene matches. The CDR3 sequence is 15 residues long. The germline V gene has CDR1 SEHNR and CDR2 FQNEAQ (reference sequence). Here the CDR3 reads CASSPGQGMNTEAFF. The CDR3 DNA sequence: TGTGCCAGCAGCCCCGGACAGGGGATGAACACTGAAGCTTTCTTT.

The sample holds many counts of this clonotype. The rearrangement joins TRBV5-1 to TRBJ1-5; 8 bases agree with TRBD1. This CDR3 region has 15 residues. V gave up 4 bases and J gave up 0 bases; unmatched junction bases: 3. Germline V gene lookup returns CDR1 SGHRS and CDR2 YFSETQ. This CDR3 reads CASSPTGDSNQPQHF. As DNA, the CDR3 is TGCGCCAGCAGCCCGACAGGGGATAGCAATCAGCCCCAGCATTTT.

The chain is built from TRBV10-3 and TRBJ2-5; 9 positions match TRBD1. Per the germline V gene, CDR1 is ENHRY and CDR2 is SYGVKD. V lost 1 base, J lost 2 bases, and 5 bases stayed unmatched. This CDR3 has 16 amino acids. In DNA form, the CDR3 reads TGTGCCATCAGTGAGTTCTTGGGACAGGGTCAAGAGACCCAGTACTTC. Amino acids: CAISEFLGQGQETQYF.